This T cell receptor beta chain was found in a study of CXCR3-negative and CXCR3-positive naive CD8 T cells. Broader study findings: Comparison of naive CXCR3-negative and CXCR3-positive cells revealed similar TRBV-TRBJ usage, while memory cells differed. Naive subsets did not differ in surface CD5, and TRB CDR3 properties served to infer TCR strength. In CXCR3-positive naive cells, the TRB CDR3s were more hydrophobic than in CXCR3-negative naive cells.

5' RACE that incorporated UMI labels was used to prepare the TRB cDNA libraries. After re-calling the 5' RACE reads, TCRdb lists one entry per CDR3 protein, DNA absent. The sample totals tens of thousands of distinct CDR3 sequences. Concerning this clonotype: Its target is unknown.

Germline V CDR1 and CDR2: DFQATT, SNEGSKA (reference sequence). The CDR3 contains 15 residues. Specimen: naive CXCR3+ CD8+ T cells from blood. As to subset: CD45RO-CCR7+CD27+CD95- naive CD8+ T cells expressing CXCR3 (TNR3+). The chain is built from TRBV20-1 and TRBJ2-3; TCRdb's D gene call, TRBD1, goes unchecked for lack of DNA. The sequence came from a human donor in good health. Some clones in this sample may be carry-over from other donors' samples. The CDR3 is CSALRGGMITDTQYF.